The 5 T cell receptor beta chains presented below share a single source sample, sequenced in a study of Ad26.COV2.S vaccination and SARS-CoV-2 variants. Treatment in this sample: around 19 received Ad26.COV2.S at low or high dose, single or two shots; roughly 5 received placebo; per-sample allocation not given. Samples were taken on day 63 after the first vaccine or placebo injection. Sequencing was performed with immunoSEQ multiplex PCR; in TCRdb, only in-frame clones are kept and a portion is missing. Of some 250,000 clones in the sample, roughly 88% were seen once. Sample: peripheral blood, taken in a trial of Ad26.COV2.S vaccine versus placebo. The receptors stem from a person aged 18-60 years who received the Ad26.COV2.S COVID-19 vaccine or a placebo.

The genes are TRBV19 and TRBJ2-2; D may be TRBD1 or TRBD2 (5 bases each). The germline CDR1 and CDR2 sequences are LNHDA and SQIVND (reference sequence). The CDR3 contains 14 residues. Trimming cost V 4 bases and J 13 bases, with 19 bases left between them. The CDR3 nucleotides are TGTGCCAGTAGTACGGGGCAGGTCTCCTTGCGGCTGTTTTTT. This sequence encodes CASSTGQVSLRLFF.

The rearrangement links TRBV5-6 to TRBJ2-7; tentatively, D is TRBD1 or TRBD2 (5 bases each). CDR3 length: 14 amino acids. Germline V CDR1 and CDR2: SGHDT, YYEEEE. The V end was cut by 2 bases, the J end by 0 bases, with 9 bases between. The CDR3, as DNA: TGTGCCAGCAGCTTTCGGGGCAGCTCCTACGAGCAGTACTTC. This gives the protein CASSFRGSSYEQYF.

This chain joins TRBV29-1 and TRBJ2-3; 10 nucleotides agree with TRBD1. V shed 4 bases and J 1 base; nucleotides not matched to a gene: 2. CDR1 is SQVTM and CDR2 is ANQGSEA in the germline V gene. The CDR3 has 14 amino acids. The CDR3 nucleotides read TGCAGCGTTGCCGGGACAGGGGGCACAGATACGCAGTATTTT. It codes for CSVAGTGGTDTQYF.

With regard to this clone: Mismatch with germline at one junction end may stem from a read error. The rearrangement joins TRBV10-3 to TRBJ2-3; tentatively, D is TRBD2 (6 bases). This CDR3 comprises 12 residues. CDR1 and CDR2 from the germline V gene are ENHRY and SYGVKD. The CDR3 DNA reads TGTGCCGTGAGTCCTGGGGGACTCGATCTGTCTTTT. Translating gives CAVSPGGLDLSF.

This clone was seen once. This chain links TRBV6-6 with TRBJ2-2, with TRBD1 matching over 11 bases. Germline CDR1 and CDR2: MNHNY and SVGAGI (reference sequence). CDR3 length equals 15 residues. The J segment lost 5 bases and the V segment lost 2 bases, leaving 1 base of the junction unmatched. In DNA form, the CDR3 reads TGTGCCAGCAGTTACGGGACAGGGGGGACCGGGGAGCTGTTTTTT. Translated, it gives CASSYGTGGTGELFF.